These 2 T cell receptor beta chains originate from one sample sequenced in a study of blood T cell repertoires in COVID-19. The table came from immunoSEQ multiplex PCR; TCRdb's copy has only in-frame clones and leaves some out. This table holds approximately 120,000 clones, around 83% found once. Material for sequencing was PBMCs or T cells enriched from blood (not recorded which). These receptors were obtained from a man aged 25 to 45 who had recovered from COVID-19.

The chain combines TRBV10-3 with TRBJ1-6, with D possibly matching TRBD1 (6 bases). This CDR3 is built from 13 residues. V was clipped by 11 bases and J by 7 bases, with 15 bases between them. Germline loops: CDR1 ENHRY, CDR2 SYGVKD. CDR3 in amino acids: CASSGQLNSPLHF. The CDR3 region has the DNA TGTGCCTCCTCGGGACAACTAAATTCACCCCTCCACTTT.

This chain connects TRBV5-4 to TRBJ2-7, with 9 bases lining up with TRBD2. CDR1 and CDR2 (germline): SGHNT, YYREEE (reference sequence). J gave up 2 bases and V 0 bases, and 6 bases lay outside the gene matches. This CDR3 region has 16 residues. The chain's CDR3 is CASSLDGLAGPYEQYF. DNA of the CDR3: TGTGCCAGCAGCTTGGATGGCCTAGCGGGGCCCTACGAGCAGTACTTC.